This entry concerns a single T cell receptor (beta chain). These data are taken from a study of blood T cell repertoires in COVID-19. The protocol was immunoSEQ multiplex PCR, while the TCRdb copy is restricted to in-frame clones and leaves out a portion. The sample lists about 260,000 clones, about 85% occurring once. This CDR3 is built from 16 residues. V lost 1 base, J lost 0 bases, and 0 bases stayed unmatched. Germline V gene sequence: CDR1 LGHNA, CDR2 YNFKEQ. This clonotype was obtained from a man aged 55 to 70 with acute or convalescent COVID-19. The sequenced sample was peripheral blood. The gene calls are TRBV4-2 and TRBJ2-1, with TRBD2 matching 10 bases. Here the CDR3 DNA reads TGTGCCAGCAGCCAAGCTAGCGGGGGCTCCTACAATGAGCAGTTCTTC. Encoded protein: CASSQASGGSYNEQFF.